Below are 16 T cell receptor beta chains sequenced from a single sample in a study of OX40 agonist ivuxolimab in advanced cancers. Sequencing was performed with immunoSEQ multiplex PCR; in TCRdb, only in-frame clones are kept and a portion is missing. The sample shows over 35,000 clones, roughly 90% of them seen only once. Sequenced here: CD4+ or CD8+ T cells sorted from blood, sampled in a trial of the OX40 agonist ivuxolimab. Receptors originate from an adult with an advanced solid tumor such as melanoma, head and neck, liver or kidney cancer.

The rearrangement joins TRBV15 to TRBJ1-1; a possible D gene is TRBD1 (5 bases). The germline CDR1 and CDR2 sequences are LNHNV and YYDKDF (reference sequence). Trimming removed 0 bases at V and 1 base at J, with 12 bases between. The CDR3 runs to 16 residues. Written as DNA, the CDR3 is TGTGCCACCAGCAGAGATTTAGGGACGGGGAACACTGAAGCTTTCTTT. Translating it yields CATSRDLGTGNTEAFF.

This chain joins TRBV27 and TRBJ1-2; TRBD1 agrees at 8 bases. V shed 5 bases, J shed 8 bases, and the junction held 7 bases outside the gene matches. Germline V gives CDR1 MNHEY, CDR2 SMNVEV (reference sequence). CDR3 length equals 13 residues. The CDR3 DNA follows: TGTGCCAGCAGTCTCAACAGGGGGTGGGGCTACACCTTC. Encoded protein: CASSLNRGWGYTF.

This chain uses TRBV15 with TRBJ1-5, with D hard to call. V lost 0 bases and J lost 5, with 11 bases in between. This CDR3 is built from 15 residues. Germline V gene data show CDR1 as LNHNV and CDR2 as YYDKDF (reference sequence). In DNA form, the CDR3 reads TGTGCCACCAGCAGAGAAGGCCACGGAGATCAGCCCCAGCATTTT. It specifies CATSREGHGDQPQHF.

This chain joins TRBV29-1 and TRBJ1-2; D is unclear. Germline V gives CDR1 SQVTM, CDR2 ANQGSEA. CDR3 size: 14 residues. V was trimmed by 4 bases and J by 4 bases, leaving 16 bases between them. The DNA of the CDR3 is TGCAGCGTTGGAGTTGGTGGAGGTACCTATGGCTACACCTTC. Its protein product is CSVGVGGGTYGYTF. The full variable domain, its missing parts supplied by reference TRBV29-1 and TRBJ1-2, is SAVISQKPSRDICQRGTSLTIQCQVDSQVTMMFWYRQQPGQSLTLIATANQGSEATYESGFVIDKFPISRPNLTFSTLTVSNMSPEDSSIYLCSVGVGGGTYGYTFGSGTRLTVV.

The V call is TRBV19, the J call TRBJ1-2; D not resolved. Trimming pared 7 bases from V and 2 bases from J, leaving 14 bases between. Germline V CDR1 and CDR2: LNHDA, SQIVND (reference sequence). The CDR3 has 14 amino acids. The CDR3 sequence: CASMEEKSNYGYTF. The CDR3 nucleotides are TGTGCCAGTATGGAGGAAAAGAGCAACTATGGCTACACCTTC. Full variable domain (missing parts from reference TRBV19 and TRBJ1-2): DGGITQSPKYLFRKEGQNVTLSCEQNLNHDAMYWYRQDPGQGLRLIYYSQIVNDFQKGDIAEGYSVSREKKESFPLTVTSAQKNPTAFYLCASMEEKSNYGYTFGSGTRLTVV.

The chain combines TRBV29-1 with TRBJ1-2; D gene unclear. In germline, CDR1 is SQVTM, CDR2 ANQGSEA. The CDR3 contains 17 residues. V lost 3 bases and J 5 bases, leaving 25 bases between the germline ends. The CDR3 sequence is CSVEAQAVTDPWYGYTF. CDR3 nucleotides: TGCAGCGTTGAGGCCCAGGCAGTTACAGATCCATGGTATGGCTACACCTTC.

This clone was counted once. This sequence joins TRBV5-4 and TRBJ2-7; D might be TRBD1 (5 bases). The germline V and J ends were trimmed by 0 bases and 2 bases, with 9 bases remaining between them. The germline gives CDR1 SGHNT, CDR2 YYREEE (reference sequence). CDR3 length: 14 residues. CDR3 bases: TGTGCCAGCAGCTTGGGACAGCTAACCTACGAGCAGTACTTC. Its translation is CASSLGQLTYEQYF.

The chain is built from TRBV7-9 and TRBJ2-7, with TRBD2 matching 16 bases. V dropped 9 bases and J dropped 6; count of bases not matched to a gene: 11. This CDR3 spans 16 amino acids. Germline CDR1 reads SEHNR; CDR2 reads FQNEAQ (reference sequence). The CDR3 DNA reads TGTGCCAGTTCTCCGGGACTAGCGGGAGGGCCTACCGAGCAGTACTTC. It yields the protein CASSPGLAGGPTEQYF.

The chain carries TRBV19 and TRBJ2-7, with no clear D. The ends were cut back, 1 base at V and 2 bases at J, with 6 bases in the middle. Germline loops: CDR1 LNHDA, CDR2 SQIVND (reference sequence). CDR3 length: 13 residues. The CDR3 bases are TGTGCCAGTAGTATAGCGGGCGCCTACGAGCAGTACTTC. This sequence encodes CASSIAGAYEQYF.

The chain employs TRBV9 and TRBJ2-1, with TRBD2 matching 7 bases. V was pared by 1 base and J by 2 bases, with 3 bases of the junction left unmatched. Germline loops: CDR1 SGDLS, CDR2 YYNGEE. The CDR3 spans 15 residues. The CDR3 sequence: CASSVTSAAYNEQFF. The CDR3 nucleotides are TGTGCCAGCAGCGTAACTAGCGCAGCCTACAATGAGCAGTTCTTC.

The chain recombines TRBV7-3 with TRBJ2-3; TRBD2 aligns across 8 bases. This CDR3 has 15 residues. Germline V gene sequence: CDR1 SGHTA, CDR2 FQGTGA. V was pared by 3 bases and J by 5 bases, with 7 bases of the junction left unmatched. In nucleotides, the CDR3 is TGTGCCAGCAGCTTTACGGGAGGGCGGGGAGATACGCAGTATTTT. This translates into CASSFTGGRGDTQYF.

In nucleotides, the CDR3 is TGTGCCAGCAGTTACGCCTGGACAGGGTCGGACACTGAAGCTTTCTTT. This encodes CASSYAWTGSDTEAFF. The chain carries TRBV6-5 and TRBJ1-1, with 8 bases aligning to TRBD1. Germline assignment: CDR1 MNHEY and CDR2 SVGAGI. J gave up 3 bases and V 2 bases, and 8 bases lay outside the gene matches. The CDR3 length is 16 residues.

The CDR3 sequence: CASSAGSNYGYTF. CDR3 DNA: TGTGCCAGTAGTGCCGGATCAAACTATGGCTACACCTTC. This chain connects TRBV19 to TRBJ1-2; D gene uncertain. V lost 5 bases, J lost 2 bases, and 9 bases lay in between. Germline-derived CDR1 and CDR2 are LNHDA and SQIVND (reference sequence). The CDR3 sequence is 13 residues long.

This clone was seen just once. The chain combines TRBV15 with TRBJ2-1; 12 bases are shared with TRBD2. With 2 bases clipped from V and 10 bases from J, the junction kept 9 bases outside the gene matches. The CDR3 loop spans 16 amino acids. Per germline, CDR1 LNHNV and CDR2 YYDKDF (reference sequence). CDR3 DNA sequence: TGTGCCACCAGCAGACCCGGGACTAGCGGGCAGGGCGAGCAGTTCTTC. Translated, it gives CATSRPGTSGQGEQFF.

The V gene is TRBV4-3, the J gene TRBJ2-5; 11 bases fit TRBD2. The CDR3 runs 16 residues. V shed 11 bases, J shed 5 bases, and the junction held 16 bases outside the gene matches. CDR1 is LGHNA, CDR2 YSLEER, per germline. The CDR3: CALHRGRLAGIETQYF. The CDR3 region has the DNA TGCGCCCTCCATCGGGGGCGACTAGCGGGGATTGAGACCCAGTACTTC.

Judged by abundance, this clone is medium-sized. The rearrangement joins TRBV4-1 to TRBJ2-7; maybe TRBD2 (6 bases). The V end was cut by 1 base, the J end by 7 bases, with 17 bases between. This CDR3 has 15 residues. CDR1 is MGHRA and CDR2 is YSYEKL in the germline V gene. The CDR3 loop reads CASSQGSGDHLEQYF. The CDR3 DNA reads as TGCGCCAGCAGCCAAGGGTCGGGGGACCACCTAGAGCAGTACTTC.